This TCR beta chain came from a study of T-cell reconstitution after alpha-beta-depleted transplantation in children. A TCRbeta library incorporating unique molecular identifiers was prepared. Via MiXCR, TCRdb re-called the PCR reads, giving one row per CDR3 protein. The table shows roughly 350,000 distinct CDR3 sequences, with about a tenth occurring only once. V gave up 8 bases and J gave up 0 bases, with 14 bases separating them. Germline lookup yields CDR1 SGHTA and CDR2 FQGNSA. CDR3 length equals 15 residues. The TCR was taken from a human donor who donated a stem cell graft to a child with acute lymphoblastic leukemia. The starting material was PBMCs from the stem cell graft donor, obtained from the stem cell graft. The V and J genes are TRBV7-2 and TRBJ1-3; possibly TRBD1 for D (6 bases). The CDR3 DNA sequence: TGTGCCAGCGCCTCCGGGGGCCTCTCTGGAAACACCATATATTTT. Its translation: CASASGGLSGNTIYF. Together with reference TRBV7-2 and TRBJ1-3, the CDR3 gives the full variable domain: GAGVSQSPSNKVTEKGKDVELRCDPISGHTALYWYRQSLGQGLEFLIYFQGNSAPDKSGLPSDRFSAERTGGSVSTLTIQRTQQEDSAVYLCASASGGLSGNTIYFGEGSWLTVV.